Following are 32 T cell receptor beta chains from one sample sequenced in a study of breast tumors, draining lymph nodes, adjacent tissues. Using its own MiXCR run on the multiplex PCR reads, TCRdb lists one record per CDR3 protein. Among over 150,000 distinct CDR3 sequences listed, roughly 29% were seen once. Axillary draining lymph nodes of breast cancer patients supplied the node samples. Sequencing was carried out using axillary lymph node tissue. The receptors here all came from a female donor with breast cancer. Some clones in this sample may be carry-over from other donors' samples.

A remark on this clonotype: Being one base from a much bigger clone, this may be a read error. The CDR3 end shows no conserved phenylalanine or tryptophan, and so a read error is likely. The chain combines TRBV20-1 with TRBJ2-1; 9 nucleotides agree with TRBD2. Germline V gene lookup returns CDR1 DFQATT and CDR2 SNEGSKA (reference sequence). CDR3 length: 10 residues. J lost 10 bases, V lost 7 bases, and 2 bases had no gene match. CDR3 coding DNA: TGCAGTGGGCTAGCGGGAGAGCAGTTCTCC. The encoded protein is CSGLAGEQFS.

Details on this clonotype: The junction departs from germline at one end; a sequencing error may be responsible. The rearrangement joins TRBV6-2 or TRBV6-3 to TRBJ2-3, with TRBD2 matching over 7 bases. Germline CDR1 reads MNHEY; CDR2 reads SVGEGT. This CDR3 comprises 15 residues. DNA for the CDR3: TGTGCCTGCAGTTATCTCCGGGACTACTCCTACGAGCAGTATTTT. Protein: CACSYLRDYSYEQYF.

The table lists this clonotype with a count of one. The chain carries TRBV19 and TRBJ2-2, with 8 bases matching TRBD2. There are 14 residues in the CDR3. Germline assignment: CDR1 LNHDA and CDR2 SQIVND (reference sequence). Trimming at V came to 10 bases and at J to 1 base, leaving 5 bases not matched to a gene. The CDR3 sequence: CATRGGRNTGELFF. In nucleotides, the CDR3 is TGTGCCACCCGGGGGGGCAGGAACACCGGGGAGCTGTTTTTT.

Details on this clonotype: It may be a read error: a sequence one base away is much more abundant. V usage is TRBV5-4 and J usage is TRBJ2-2; D possibly corresponds to TRBD2 (5 bases). Germline-derived CDR1 and CDR2 are SGHNT and YYREEE (reference sequence). The length of the CDR3 is 13 residues. The CDR3 region has the DNA TGTGCCGGCAGCGGACCATACGTCGGGGAGCTGTTTTTT. Residues: CAGSGPYVGELFF.

This clonotype was counted ten times or more. The chain links TRBV7-3 to TRBJ2-3, with 8 bases matching TRBD1. Germline V CDR1 and CDR2: SGHTA, FQGTGA. This CDR3 comprises 14 residues. V was clipped by 3 bases and J by 6 bases; unmatched bases: 5. The CDR3 DNA is TGTGCCAGCAGCTTCCGGACAGGGAGGGATACGCAGTATTTT. Its protein product is CASSFRTGRDTQYF.

This clonotype was detected ten times or more. The chain couples TRBV7-9 to TRBJ2-5, with TRBD2 matching 14 bases. This CDR3 region has 16 residues. The germline CDR1 and CDR2 sequences are SEHNR and FQNEAQ (reference sequence). Trimming took 5 bases from V and 5 from J; bases not matched to a gene: 7. Written as DNA, the CDR3 is TGTGCCAGCAGCGCCGGACTAGCGGGAGGTGGGGAGACCCAGTACTTC. It codes for CASSAGLAGGGETQYF.

Many counts were recorded for this clonotype. This sequence joins TRBV29-1 and TRBJ1-5; the match to TRBD1 covers 8 bases. The CDR3 spans 14 residues. V was clipped by 6 bases and J by 3 bases; unmatched bases: 7. Germline V gene lookup returns CDR1 SQVTM and CDR2 ANQGSEA. The CDR3 protein is CSVVDRGDNQPQHF. For the CDR3, the DNA is TGCAGCGTGGTCGACAGGGGTGACAATCAGCCCCAGCATTTT. Variable domain in full (rest from reference TRBV29-1 and TRBJ1-5): SAVISQKPSRDICQRGTSLTIQCQVDSQVTMMFWYRQQPGQSLTLIATANQGSEATYESGFVIDKFPISRPNLTFSTLTVSNMSPEDSSIYLCSVVDRGDNQPQHFGDGTRLSIL.

The rearrangement joins TRBV9 to TRBJ1-1, with D possibly matching TRBD1 (5 bases). Germline loops: CDR1 SGDLS, CDR2 YYNGEE. This CDR3 contains 15 residues. V was trimmed by 4 bases and J by 0 bases, leaving 13 bases between them. DNA of the CDR3: TGTGCCAGCAGCATCGGGACCGGCATGAACACTGAAGCTTTCTTT. Protein sequence: CASSIGTGMNTEAFF.

Only a few counts were recorded for this clonotype. The J gene is TRBJ2-2, the V gene TRBV30; D is perhaps TRBD1 (5 bases). The germline gives CDR1 GTSNPN, CDR2 SVGIG (reference sequence). Trimming removed 2 bases at V and 3 bases at J, with 10 bases between. CDR3 size: 14 residues. The CDR3 loop is CAWSYPQDTGELFF. Written as DNA, the CDR3 is TGTGCCTGGAGTTACCCACAGGACACCGGGGAGCTGTTTTTT.

This clonotype occurred a few times. The chain recombines TRBV5-4 with TRBJ2-2; D unclear. The CDR3 extends over 15 amino acids. Germline V lookup: CDR1 SGHNT, CDR2 YYREEE (reference sequence). Between the trimmed V and J ends, which lost 3 bases and 8 bases, there was a span of 17 bases. This chain's CDR3 is CASSSPRVQGGELFF. The CDR3 DNA reads TGTGCCAGCAGCTCCCCCAGAGTTCAAGGGGGGGAGCTGTTTTTT.

At least ten counts were recorded for this clonotype. CDR3 DNA: TGTGCCAGCAGCTTAGGACTAGCTGAGGGAGATACGCAGTATTTT. Amino acid sequence: CASSLGLAEGDTQYF. V gene TRBV7-3 combines with J gene TRBJ2-3; 8 nucleotides agree with TRBD2. Per the germline V gene, CDR1 is SGHTA and CDR2 is FQGTGA. The V segment lost 2 bases and the J segment 5 bases; nucleotides outside the gene matches: 6. The CDR3 is 15 amino acids.

This clonotype was seen ten or more times. This chain connects TRBV7-9 to TRBJ1-2; D gene unclear. There are 15 residues in the CDR3. Germline loops: CDR1 SEHNR, CDR2 FQNEAQ (reference sequence). V lost 2 bases and J 0 bases, leaving 10 bases between the germline ends. CDR3 sequence: CASSLSTTTNYGYTF. The CDR3 nucleotides read TGTGCCAGCAGCTTAAGCACCACCACTAACTATGGCTACACCTTC. The full variable domain, completed using reference TRBV7-9 and TRBJ1-2, is DTGVSQNPRHKITKRGQNVTFRCDPISEHNRLYWYRQTLGQGPEFLTYFQNEAQLEKSRLLSDRFSAERPKGSFSTLEIQRTEQGDSAMYLCASSLSTTTNYGYTFGSGTRLTVV.

This clonotype occurred a few times. A much larger clone is a single base away; this may be a read error. This CDR3 is missing its conserved last phenylalanine or tryptophan, likely due to a read error. The chain joins TRBV7-8 to TRBJ2-7; D could derive from TRBD1 or TRBD2 (5 bases each). Germline V gives CDR1 SGHVS, CDR2 FQNEAQ. Trimming pared 5 bases from V and 2 bases from J, leaving 13 bases between. There are 14 residues in the CDR3. The CDR3 sequence is CASSGTDQTYEQYL. In DNA, the CDR3 is TGTGCCAGCAGCGGGACGGACCAGACCTACGAGCAGTACCTC.

This clonotype was recorded only once. The junction differs from germline at one of its ends, possibly a read error. The chain has TRBV6-2 or TRBV6-3 and TRBJ2-5; no clear D gene. Germline V CDR1 and CDR2: MNHEY, SVGEGT. The CDR3 loop spans 15 amino acids. DNA of the CDR3: TGTGCCAGCAGTCACTCGTTCAGTTTGTGGGAGACCCAGTACTTC. Protein: CASSHSFSLWETQYF.

This clonotype occurred many times. CDR3 loop: CAISDTGTSGRNGEQFF. DNA of the CDR3: TGTGCCATCAGTGACACCGGGACTAGCGGGAGGAACGGTGAGCAGTTCTTC. This chain joins TRBV10-3 and TRBJ2-1; 15 bases are shared with TRBD2. The CDR3 runs to 17 residues. Germline CDR1 is ENHRY and CDR2 is SYGVKD. J was trimmed by 9 bases and V by 3 bases; bases with no gene match: 9.

In its sample, this clonotype was seen many times. The chain combines TRBV19 with TRBJ2-7; unclear D gene. V gave up 4 bases and J gave up 4 bases, with 8 bases separating them. Per the germline V gene, CDR1 is LNHDA and CDR2 is SQIVND (reference sequence). The CDR3 runs to 12 residues. The CDR3, as DNA: TGTGCCAGTAGTACAGGTTCATACGAGCAGTACTTC. Amino acids: CASSTGSYEQYF.

This clonotype has at least ten counts. The chain links TRBV7-9 to TRBJ2-1; weak D call: TRBD2 (6 bases). Germline V gene sequence: CDR1 SEHNR, CDR2 FQNEAQ (reference sequence). Trimming took 1 base from V and 4 from J, leaving 17 bases between them. This CDR3 is built from 17 residues. DNA of the CDR3: TGTGCCAGCAGCTTAGGGCTAACCCAAGGACTATACAATGAGCAGTTCTTC. It yields the protein CASSLGLTQGLYNEQFF.

This clonotype was found many times. CDR3 region: CAWSAPRDGQQYF. CDR3 sequence (DNA): TGTGCCTGGAGTGCCCCCCGGGACGGGCAGCAGTACTTC. J is TRBJ2-7 and V is TRBV30, with D perhaps matching TRBD1 or TRBD2 (5 bases each). V lost 1 base, J lost 8 bases, and 15 bases lay in between. Per the germline V gene, CDR1 is GTSNPN and CDR2 is SVGIG (reference sequence). The CDR3 is made up of 13 amino acids.

There are many counts of this clonotype. The conserved closing phenylalanine or tryptophan is absent in this CDR3, likely reflecting a read error. The chain recombines TRBV9 with TRBJ2-5, with D maybe TRBD1 (7 bases). Germline V gene lookup returns CDR1 SGDLS and CDR2 YYNGEE. The V end lost 10 bases, the J end lost 4 bases, and 17 bases lay between the germline ends. The CDR3 has 13 amino acids. Here the CDR3 DNA reads TGTGCCGCCGAGACAGGGAGGAGAGAGACCCAGTACTCC. Encoded protein: CAAETGRRETQYS.

Only a few counts were recorded for this clonotype. The genes are TRBV7-2 and TRBJ1-1, with a weak D call TRBD1 (5 bases). This CDR3 is 15 amino acids long. CDR1 is SGHTA and CDR2 is FQGNSA in the germline V gene. Trimming cost V 4 bases and J 1 base, with 13 bases left between them. DNA of the CDR3: TGTGCCAGCAGCTCTCAACCGACAGCGAACACTGAAGCTTTCTTT. It is translated as CASSSQPTANTEAFF.

A single count supports this clonotype. This chain connects TRBV7-6 to TRBJ1-5; D is unclear. V lost 0 bases to trimming and J lost 9 bases, with 15 bases between them. Germline loops: CDR1 SGHVS, CDR2 FNYEAQ. The CDR3 length is 15 residues. The CDR3 loop is CASSLAREGLGPQHF. Written as DNA, the CDR3 is TGTGCCAGCAGCTTAGCGCGTGAAGGGCTCGGGCCCCAGCATTTT. The full variable domain, rest sourced from reference TRBV7-6 and TRBJ1-5, is GAGVSQSPRYKVTKRGQDVALRCDPISGHVSLYWYRQALGQGPEFLTYFNYEAQQDKSGLPNDRFSAERPEGSISTLTIQRTEQRDSAMYRCASSLAREGLGPQHFGDGTRLSIL.

On this clonotype itself: The CDR3 does not close with the conserved phenylalanine or tryptophan, likely indicating a read error. The DNA is omitted, as the CDR3 cannot be located on it reliably, and the CDR3 follows TCRdb's listing. This chain joins TRBV7-9 and TRBJ1-6. Looked up from germline, CDR1 is SEHNR and CDR2 is FQNEAQ (reference sequence). A total of 12 residues make up the CDR3, ends included. This CDR3 reads CASSTPNSPLPL.

Many counts were recorded for this clonotype. The chain links TRBV20-1 to TRBJ1-5, with D hard to call. V was clipped by 7 bases and J by 2 bases, with 18 bases between them. CDR3 length equals 15 residues. Germline CDR1 is DFQATT and CDR2 is SNEGSKA (reference sequence). The CDR3 here is CSVTSRQEGNQPQHF. Here the CDR3 DNA reads TGCAGTGTTACCTCCAGGCAGGAGGGCAATCAGCCCCAGCATTTT.

This clonotype was observed many times. The chain carries TRBV20-1 and TRBJ2-3, with TRBD1 matching over 9 bases. From germline, CDR1 is DFQATT and CDR2 SNEGSKA (reference sequence). The V segment lost 2 bases and the J segment 4 bases; nucleotides outside the gene matches: 7. The CDR3 is made up of 15 amino acids. For the CDR3, the DNA is TGCAGTGCTAGACCCCTACAGGGGGCCCCAGATACGCAGTATTTT. This encodes CSARPLQGAPDTQYF.

The chain couples TRBV7-2 to TRBJ1-1, with no clear D. Trimming stripped 4 bases from V and 3 bases from J, with 9 bases between. Germline-derived CDR1 and CDR2 are SGHTA and FQGNSA. The CDR3 is 13 residues long. CDR3 bases: TGTGCCAGCAGCTGGGCGGGCTACACTGAAGCTTTCTTT. It encodes CASSWAGYTEAFF. The complete variable domain, with remaining parts taken from reference TRBV7-2 and TRBJ1-1, reads GAGVSQSPSNKVTEKGKDVELRCDPISGHTALYWYRQSLGQGLEFLIYFQGNSAPDKSGLPSDRFSAERTGGSVSTLTIQRTQQEDSAVYLCASSWAGYTEAFFGQGTRLTVV.

This clonotype came up many times. The chain carries TRBV7-2 and TRBJ2-7, with a tentative D call TRBD2 (5 bases). This CDR3 is 17 amino acids long. V was trimmed by 1 base and J by 6 bases, leaving 22 bases between them. CDR1 and CDR2 from the germline V gene are SGHTA and FQGNSA. The CDR3 DNA reads TGTGCCAGCAGCTTAGGGCCGGGAAGGGCGGTACGGGGCGAGCAGTACTTC. This encodes CASSLGPGRAVRGEQYF. The full variable domain, in which reference TRBV7-2 and TRBJ2-7 provide the parts outside the CDR3, is GAGVSQSPSNKVTEKGKDVELRCDPISGHTALYWYRQSLGQGLEFLIYFQGNSAPDKSGLPSDRFSAERTGGSVSTLTIQRTQQEDSAVYLCASSLGPGRAVRGEQYFGPGTRLTVT.

This clonotype occurred many times. This chain links TRBV20-1 with TRBJ2-3; tentative D call: TRBD1 (6 bases). CDR1 is DFQATT and CDR2 is SNEGSKA in the germline V gene (reference sequence). This CDR3 has 15 residues. Trimming took off 1 base at V and 1 base at J, with 12 bases between the two ends. CDR3 in amino acids: CSARGGPFGTDTQYF. DNA of the CDR3: TGCAGTGCTAGAGGGGGGCCCTTCGGCACAGATACGCAGTATTTT.

This clonotype was counted at least ten times. The chain employs TRBV15 and TRBJ1-2, with D unresolved. This CDR3 region has 13 residues. Germline lookup yields CDR1 LNHNV and CDR2 YYDKDF (reference sequence). V was cut by 1 base and J by 3 bases, with 6 bases left in between. This CDR3 reads CATSRGGDYGYTF. As DNA, the CDR3 is TGTGCCACCAGCAGAGGGGGAGACTATGGCTACACCTTC.

This clonotype showed up many times. The V call is TRBV20-1, the J call TRBJ2-1; TRBD2 matches 11 bases. V lost 2 bases to trimming and J lost 8 bases; unmatched junction nucleotides: 11. CDR3 size: 16 residues. Germline values: CDR1 DFQATT, CDR2 SNEGSKA (reference sequence). The CDR3, as DNA: TGCAGTGCTAGACCCTCGGGACTAGCGGCCAAGGATGAGCAGTTCTTC. Amino acid sequence: CSARPSGLAAKDEQFF.

This clonotype was seen repeatedly, ten times or more. The chain has TRBV7-2 and TRBJ2-7; D ambiguous. The CDR3 is 11 amino acids. The V and J ends lost 5 bases and 7 bases respectively, with 9 bases between them. Looked up from germline, CDR1 is SGHTA and CDR2 is FQGNSA. The CDR3 DNA sequence: TGTGCCAGCAGCATATCTGGGGAGCAGTACTTC. Translation: CASSISGEQYF.

The chain links TRBV10-3 to TRBJ2-2; unclear D gene. The V end lost 0 bases, the J end lost 4 bases, and 3 bases lay between the germline ends. This CDR3 spans 13 amino acids. Germline lookup yields CDR1 ENHRY and CDR2 SYGVKD. The DNA of the CDR3 is TGTGCCATCAGTGAGTCTGGCACCGGGGAGCTGTTTTTT. This codes for CAISESGTGELFF.

This clonotype was counted many times. The rearrangement uses TRBV20-1 and TRBJ2-7; perhaps TRBD2 as D (5 bases). The CDR3 runs 15 residues. In germline, CDR1 is DFQATT, CDR2 SNEGSKA (reference sequence). The V and J ends lost 4 bases and 0 bases respectively, with 16 bases between them. In DNA, the CDR3 is TGCAGTGCTATCTCCCGGACTTCAAGCTCCTACGAGCAGTACTTC. Protein product: CSAISRTSSSYEQYF.